This T cell receptor beta chain was sequenced for a study of T-cell memory formation after mild COVID-19. From the 5' RACE reads, TCRdb called clonotypes with MiXCR, one entry per CDR3 protein. The sample contains around 370,000 distinct CDR3 sequences, over 20% of which appear only once. Overall study findings and caveats: Later expanders leaned CD4+, whereas day 15 to 85 contracting clones were balanced CD4/CD8.

Germline V gives CDR1 SQVTM, CDR2 ANQGSEA. V lost 3 bases and J lost 7; bases outside the gene matches: 9. The CDR3 spans 14 residues. With respect to this clonotype: Its antigen remains unidentified.

The receptor was derived from an adult woman who had mild COVID-19 (a few samples of this study predate the infection). Cell type and time point are not known. This rearrangement joins TRBV29-1 to TRBJ2-1, with 7 bases lining up with TRBD1. The sequencing sample was made of PBMCs or a T cell subset sorted from them (not recorded which). In DNA, the CDR3 is TGCAGCGTTGAGGGCCAACCACAGGGGAATGAGCAGTTCTTC. Its protein product is CSVEGQPQGNEQFF.